This TCR beta chain stems from a study of cytomegalovirus exposure and HLA in healthy donors. This clone was counted a few times. Its antigen is unknown. Notes on the study in general: The only immune exposure information that was available was CMV serostatus. Presence/absence analyses rested on an assumption that sequencing depth was roughly uniform across donors.

Primers included in the PCR were 60 Vbeta and 13 Jbeta primers. The assay was immunoSEQ multiplex PCR, and TCRdb's table has in-frame clones only and misses some. The table includes 150,000 or so clones, about 74% detected once. The CDR3 runs 15 residues. Germline CDR1 SGHVS, CDR2 FNYEAQ. Trimming cost V 2 bases and J 4 bases; bases outside gene matches: 7. The sequence came from a man younger than 35 in good health and CMV-seropositive. This chain connects TRBV7-6 to TRBJ2-7; TRBD1 agrees at 8 bases. Material: PBMCs. The DNA of the CDR3 is TGTGCCAGCAGCTTATCTGGACAGGGAGTATACGAGCAGTACTTC. Its translation is CASSLSGQGVYEQYF.